This T cell receptor beta chain was retrieved from a study of tissue T cells after allogeneic stem cell transplantation. Germline-derived CDR1 and CDR2 are NNHNN and SYGAGS (reference sequence). The trim removed 4 bases at V and 2 bases at J, leaving 4 bases unmatched. This CDR3 contains 15 residues. Points on this clone: The target antigen is unknown. The genes are named according to mouse. The read halts 1 residue ahead of the CDR3 end, with the missing end drawn from the germline J gene.

Method: immunoSEQ multiplex PCR; TCRdb's copy keeps in-frame clones and lacks some. Altogether 48,000 or so clones are present, over 65% being singletons, with the ten largest covering under 0.9%. Overall study findings and caveats: Only a limited share of tissue TCRs appeared in blood or spleen. Within patients, tissue anatomy strongly shaped TCR repertoire composition.

Material for sequencing was sorted cells pooled from one or two spleens. This chain uses TRBV13-2 with TRBJ2-3, with 10 bases aligning to TRBD2. This sequence originates from a pool of C57BL/6 mice in good health. CDR3 DNA (partial): TGTGCCAGCGGTCCCGGGACTGGGGATGCAGAAACGCTGTAT. Its protein is CASGPGTGDAETLY. The full-length CDR3 reads as CASGPGTGDAETLYF.